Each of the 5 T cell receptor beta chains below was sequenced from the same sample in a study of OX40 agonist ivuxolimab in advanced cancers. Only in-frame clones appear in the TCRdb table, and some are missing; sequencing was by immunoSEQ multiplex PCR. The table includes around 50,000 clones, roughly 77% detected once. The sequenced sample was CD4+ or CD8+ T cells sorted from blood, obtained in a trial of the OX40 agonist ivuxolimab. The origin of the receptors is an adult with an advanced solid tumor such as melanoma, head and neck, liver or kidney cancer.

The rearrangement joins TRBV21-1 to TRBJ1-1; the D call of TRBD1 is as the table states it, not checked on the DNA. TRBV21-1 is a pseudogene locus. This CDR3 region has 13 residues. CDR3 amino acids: CASSTTGPTEAFF. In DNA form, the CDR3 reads TGTGCCAGCAGCACTACAGGGCCCACTGAAGCTTTCTTT.

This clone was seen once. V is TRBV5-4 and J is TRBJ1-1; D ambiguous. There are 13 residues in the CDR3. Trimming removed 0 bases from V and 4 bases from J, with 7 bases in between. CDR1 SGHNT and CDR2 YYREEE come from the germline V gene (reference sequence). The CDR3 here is CASSLEGITEAFF. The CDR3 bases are TGTGCCAGCAGCTTGGAGGGAATCACTGAAGCTTTCTTT.

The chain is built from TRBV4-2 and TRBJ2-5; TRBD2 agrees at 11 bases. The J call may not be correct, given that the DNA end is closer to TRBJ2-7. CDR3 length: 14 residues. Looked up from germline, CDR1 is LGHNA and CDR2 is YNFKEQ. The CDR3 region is CASSPGLAGYEQYF. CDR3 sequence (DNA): TGTGCCAGCAGCCCCGGACTAGCGGGCTACGAGCAGTACTTC.

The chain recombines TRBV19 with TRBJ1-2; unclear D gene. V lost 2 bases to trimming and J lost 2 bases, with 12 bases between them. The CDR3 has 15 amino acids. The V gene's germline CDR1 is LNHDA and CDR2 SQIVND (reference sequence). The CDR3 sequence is CASSIIGNPNYGYTF. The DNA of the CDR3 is TGTGCCAGTAGTATAATAGGGAACCCCAACTATGGCTACACCTTC. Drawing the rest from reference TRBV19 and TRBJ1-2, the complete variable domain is DGGITQSPKYLFRKEGQNVTLSCEQNLNHDAMYWYRQDPGQGLRLIYYSQIVNDFQKGDIAEGYSVSREKKESFPLTVTSAQKNPTAFYLCASSIIGNPNYGYTFGSGTRLTVV.

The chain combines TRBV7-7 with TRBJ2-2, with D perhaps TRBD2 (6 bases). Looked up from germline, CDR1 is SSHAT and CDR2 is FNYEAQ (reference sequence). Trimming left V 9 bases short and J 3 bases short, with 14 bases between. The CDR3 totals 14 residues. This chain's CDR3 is CASGRGTDTGELFF. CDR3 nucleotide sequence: TGTGCCAGTGGGCGGGGTACCGACACCGGGGAGCTGTTTTTT.